This T cell receptor beta chain was profiled in a study of blood T cell repertoires in COVID-19. Exposed participants came across a COVID-19 case within 2 weeks before study entry. TCRdb's table, derived via immunoSEQ multiplex PCR, lists solely in-frame clones and lacks some. The data show about 270,000 clones, around 93% seen once. CDR3 size: 13 residues. The V end was cut by 6 bases, the J end by 2 bases, with 11 bases between. Germline V gives CDR1 MGHDK, CDR2 SYGVNS. What was sequenced was PBMCs or T cells enriched from blood (not recorded which). This clonotype was sampled from a man aged 35 to 55 who had been exposed to COVID-19. The rearrangement joins TRBV25-1 to TRBJ2-7; D is unresolved. The CDR3 loop is CASSDFITYEQYF. The CDR3 DNA reads TGTGCCAGCAGCGACTTTATCACCTACGAGCAGTACTTC.